This record looks at one T cell receptor (beta chain) sequence and its context. The repertoire was sequenced with immunoSEQ multiplex PCR; TCRdb's copy has only in-frame clones and lacks some. Of 130,000 to 150,000 clones listed, 84% are singletons. The CDR3 totals 12 residues. Per the germline V gene, CDR1 is SNHLY and CDR2 is FYNNEI. Trimming took off 4 bases at V and 12 bases at J, with 13 bases between the two ends. The sample comes from a study of blood T cell repertoires in COVID-19. Study at large: Sites across the United States, Italy and Spain contributed samples from acute and convalescent COVID-19.

The rearrangement uses TRBV2 and TRBJ2-1, with a tentative D call TRBD2 (5 bases). The sample comprised PBMCs or T cells enriched from blood (not recorded which). The receptor comes from a woman aged 50 to 65 who had been exposed to COVID-19. The CDR3 DNA follows: TGTGCCAGCAGTGCTCGACCCGAGGGGCAGTTCTTC. It specifies CASSARPEGQFF.